The 32 T cell receptor beta chains given below trace back to one sample, sequenced in a study of T cell clonotyping in hematopoietic cell transplantation. Sequencing used immunoSEQ multiplex PCR; TCRdb keeps in-frame clones, though not all of them. In the table there are about 4,900 clones, about 85% of which are singletons. The source material was peripheral blood mononuclear cells, sampled 180 days after allogeneic stem cell transplant. The receptors here all came from a male patient over 55 who had an allogeneic stem cell transplant from an unrelated donor, so T cells may come from the graft donor. Some clones in this sample may be carry-over from other donors' samples.

This clone is a singleton in its sample. V usage is TRBV7-2 and J usage is TRBJ2-7; D is uncertain. The CDR3 covers 15 residues. The V gene lost 1 base and the J gene lost 0 bases, with 10 bases spanning the gap. The germline CDR1 and CDR2 sequences are SGHTA and FQGNSA. The CDR3 sequence: CASSLDATNSYEQYF. The CDR3 nucleotides are TGTGCCAGCAGCTTAGACGCAACAAACTCCTACGAGCAGTACTTC.

The rearrangement uses TRBV7-9 and TRBJ2-7; the D gene is possibly TRBD2 (6 bases). The germline V and J ends were trimmed by 3 bases and 6 bases, with 9 bases remaining between them. This CDR3 has 12 amino acids. Germline CDR1 reads SEHNR; CDR2 reads FQNEAQ (reference sequence). CDR3 protein: CASSLGGIEQYF. DNA of the CDR3: TGTGCCAGCAGCTTGGGCGGGATCGAGCAGTACTTC.

V gene TRBV28 combines with J gene TRBJ1-5; TRBD1 matches 9 bases. J was trimmed by 6 bases and V by 6 bases; bases with no gene match: 9. Germline-derived CDR1 and CDR2 are MDHEN and SYDVKM. This CDR3 region has 15 residues. The CDR3 bases are TGTGCCAGCAGGCCCCGGGACAGGGAAGCTCAGCCCCAGCATTTT. It is translated as CASRPRDREAQPQHF.

V usage is TRBV7-9 and J usage is TRBJ1-1; no definite D call. Germline CDR1 and CDR2: SEHNR and FQNEAQ (reference sequence). CDR3 length equals 12 residues. With 5 bases removed from V and 5 bases from J, the gap between germline ends came to 9 bases. The CDR3 spells CASSRPGTEAFF. The CDR3 DNA sequence: TGTGCCAGCAGCCGCCCCGGGACTGAAGCTTTCTTT.

The gene calls are TRBV4-1 and TRBJ2-3; no clear D. V was clipped by 0 bases and J by 9 bases, with 10 bases between them. CDR1 and CDR2 from the germline V gene are MGHRA and YSYEKL. This CDR3 spans 13 amino acids. The CDR3 loop reads CASSQDGKGTQYF. The CDR3 coding sequence is TGCGCCAGCAGCCAAGATGGTAAAGGCACGCAGTATTTT.

The V gene is TRBV5-4, the J gene TRBJ1-2, with a weak D call TRBD1 (6 bases). The CDR3 sequence is 13 residues long. From germline, CDR1 is SGHNT and CDR2 YYREEE (reference sequence). V lost 7 bases and J 7 bases, leaving 17 bases between the germline ends. The CDR3 is CASFLRGLLGYTF. The DNA of the CDR3 is TGTGCCAGCTTCTTGAGGGGGTTGCTTGGCTACACCTTC.

There are a few counts of this clone. The chain joins TRBV7-2 to TRBJ1-2; no firm D call. The CDR3 runs to 15 residues. Germline CDR1 is SGHTA and CDR2 is FQGNSA. The ends were cut back, 2 bases at V and 6 bases at J, with 16 bases in the middle. The CDR3 sequence is CASSLYLWSPDGYTF. The CDR3 DNA follows: TGTGCCAGCAGCTTATATCTGTGGTCACCAGATGGCTACACCTTC.

This rearrangement joins TRBV6-5 to TRBJ2-3; D is perhaps TRBD1 or TRBD2 (5 bases each). The CDR3 totals 15 residues. The germline gives CDR1 MNHEY, CDR2 SVGAGI. V lost 6 bases to trimming and J lost 2 bases, with 15 bases between them. CDR3 sequence reads: CASRRTLGPTDTQYF. Here the CDR3 DNA reads TGTGCCAGCAGGCGAACCCTGGGACCCACAGATACGCAGTATTTT.

J is TRBJ2-3 and V is TRBV2; 7 nucleotides line up with TRBD2. The CDR3 is made up of 15 amino acids. V gave up 4 bases and J gave up 0 bases; unmatched junction bases: 4. Per the germline V gene, CDR1 is SNHLY and CDR2 is FYNNEI. The CDR3 region is CASSAAGVSTDTQYF. In nucleotides, the CDR3 is TGTGCCAGCAGTGCGGCGGGGGTGAGCACAGATACGCAGTATTTT. Full variable domain (missing parts from reference TRBV2 and TRBJ2-3): EPEVTQTPSHQVTQMGQEVILRCVPISNHLYFYWYRQILGQKVEFLVSFYNNEISEKSEIFDDQFSVERPDGSNFTLKIRSTKLEDSAMYFCASSAAGVSTDTQYFGPGTRLTVL.

The V call is TRBV7-6, the J call TRBJ2-1; 14 positions match TRBD2. Trimming cost V 5 bases and J 4 bases; bases outside gene matches: 4. The CDR3 totals 16 residues. Germline CDR1 SGHVS, CDR2 FNYEAQ. CDR3: CASSPRTSGRYNEQFF. The CDR3 nucleotides are TGTGCCAGCAGCCCCCGGACTAGCGGGAGGTACAATGAGCAGTTCTTC.

The rearrangement uses TRBV7-2 and TRBJ1-5; TRBD1 is a possible D gene (6 bases). CDR1 is SGHTA and CDR2 is FQGNSA in the germline V gene. The CDR3 spans 12 residues. V was cut by 6 bases and J by 4 bases, with 7 bases left in between. The DNA for the CDR3 is TGTGCCAGCAGGGGGGCAAATCAGCCCCAGCATTTT. Protein product: CASRGANQPQHF. Full variable domain (remainder filled in from reference TRBV7-2 and TRBJ1-5): GAGVSQSPSNKVTEKGKDVELRCDPISGHTALYWYRQSLGQGLEFLIYFQGNSAPDKSGLPSDRFSAERTGGSVSTLTIQRTQQEDSAVYLCASRGANQPQHFGDGTRLSIL.

This chain connects TRBV5-6 to TRBJ2-3, with D possibly matching TRBD2 (6 bases). Per germline, CDR1 SGHDT and CDR2 YYEEEE. Trimming removed 7 bases from V and 4 bases from J, with 19 bases in between. The CDR3 sequence is 15 residues long. For the CDR3, the DNA is TGTGCCAGCGGCAGACTAGGAAAGGATGCAGATACGCAGTATTTT. Translating it yields CASGRLGKDADTQYF.

V is TRBV7-8 and J is TRBJ2-2, with TRBD2 as a possible D gene (5 bases). The CDR3 is 16 amino acids. Germline-derived CDR1 and CDR2 are SGHVS and FQNEAQ. The ends were cut back, 1 base at V and 7 bases at J, with 16 bases in the middle. In DNA form, the CDR3 reads TGTGCCAGCAGCTTAGTCGGCCAGCCGGGGATCGGGGAGCTGTTTTTT. The encoded protein is CASSLVGQPGIGELFF.

The chain joins TRBV28 to TRBJ2-3; D remains unclear. The CDR3 runs to 11 residues. V lost 10 bases, J lost 2 bases, and 7 bases lay in between. Germline V gene data show CDR1 as MDHEN and CDR2 as SYDVKM. The CDR3 loop reads CATLYTDTQYF. CDR3 sequence (DNA): TGTGCCACCCTATACACAGATACGCAGTATTTT. Supplemented by reference TRBV28 and TRBJ2-3, the full variable domain reads DVKVTQSSRYLVKRTGEKVFLECVQDMDHENMFWYRQDPGLGLRLIYFSYDVKMKEKGDIPEGYSVSREKKERFSLILESASTNQTSMYLCATLYTDTQYFGPGTRLTVL.

The rearrangement links TRBV4-1 to TRBJ1-1; D not certain. This CDR3 comprises 15 residues. The germline gives CDR1 MGHRA, CDR2 YSYEKL. The V end was cut by 1 base, the J end by 0 bases, with 9 bases between. CDR3 coding DNA: TGCGCCAGCAGCCAAGGGCACAGTATGAACACTGAAGCTTTCTTT. Encoded protein: CASSQGHSMNTEAFF.

This clone was detected only once. One end of the junction is discordant with germline, which a read error may explain. The rearrangement uses TRBV6-1 and TRBJ2-4; 8 bases align to TRBD1. Looked up from germline, CDR1 is MNHNS and CDR2 is SASEGT. The CDR3 sequence is 16 residues long. The CDR3: CASSEARGQAKNIQYF. The CDR3 nucleotides read TGTGCCAGCAGCGAAGCCAGGGGGCAAGCCAAAAACATTCAGTACTTC.

This sequence joins TRBV5-4 and TRBJ2-7; D remains unclear. Germline V lookup: CDR1 SGHNT, CDR2 YYREEE (reference sequence). This CDR3 spans 14 amino acids. The V end was cut by 7 bases, the J end by 0 bases, with 14 bases between. The CDR3 sequence is CASLPGLYSYEQYF. CDR3 in DNA: TGTGCCAGCTTACCCGGGCTATACTCCTACGAGCAGTACTTC.

This chain joins TRBV5-5 and TRBJ2-5, with D tentatively TRBD2 (6 bases). The CDR3 sequence is 16 residues long. Trimming left V 1 base short and J 5 bases short, with 18 bases between. Germline CDR1 SGHKS, CDR2 YYEKEE (reference sequence). CDR3 protein: CASSLRVAEGGETQYF. The DNA of the CDR3 is TGTGCCAGCAGCTTGAGGGTAGCGGAGGGTGGGGAGACCCAGTACTTC.

The gene calls are TRBV4-2 and TRBJ2-7; 9 bases line up with TRBD1. The J segment lost 5 bases and the V segment lost 3 bases, leaving 5 bases of the junction unmatched. Germline lookup yields CDR1 LGHNA and CDR2 YNFKEQ. The CDR3 is made up of 14 amino acids. The CDR3 DNA sequence: TGTGCCAGCAGCCAGGTCCGGGACAGGGACGAGCAGTACTTC. It translates to CASSQVRDRDEQYF.

The chain combines TRBV28 with TRBJ2-5; 7 bases are a match to TRBD1. Germline CDR1 reads MDHEN; CDR2 reads SYDVKM. This CDR3 is built from 18 residues. Trimming cost V 8 bases and J 5 bases; bases outside gene matches: 23. The DNA of the CDR3 is TGTGCCAGCCTCGCTCGACAGGGTATCCTCAAGAAGCTGGAGACCCAGTACTTC. This codes for CASLARQGILKKLETQYF.

The chain combines TRBV28 with TRBJ1-6, with D perhaps TRBD1 (6 bases). This CDR3 region has 14 residues. The V gene lost 3 bases and the J gene lost 6 bases, with 9 bases spanning the gap. CDR1 and CDR2 from the germline V gene are MDHEN and SYDVKM. The chain's CDR3 is CASSFGGGNSPLHF. The CDR3 region has the DNA TGTGCCAGCAGTTTCGGGGGCGGTAATTCACCCCTCCACTTT.

This clone has a single count. The chain combines TRBV7-9 with TRBJ2-5; D is unresolved. V was cut by 5 bases and J by 5 bases, with 9 bases left in between. CDR1 and CDR2 (germline): SEHNR, FQNEAQ (reference sequence). The CDR3 covers 12 residues. The chain's CDR3 is CASSPARETQYF. The DNA of the CDR3 is TGTGCCAGCAGCCCGGCCCGGGAGACCCAGTACTTC.

This clone was picked up one time. CDR3 residues: CATYRGYEQYF. As DNA, the CDR3 is TGTGCCACCTACAGGGGCTACGAGCAGTACTTC. The chain couples TRBV6-5 to TRBJ2-7, with 7 bases that match TRBD1. Losses at the gene ends were 10 bases for V and 3 bases for J; bases not matched to a gene: 3. The CDR3 covers 11 residues. The germline gives CDR1 MNHEY, CDR2 SVGAGI.

This chain joins TRBV29-1 and TRBJ1-1; a weak D match, TRBD1 (5 bases). CDR1 is SQVTM, CDR2 ANQGSEA, per germline. V dropped 6 bases and J dropped 5 bases, with 13 bases sitting between them. This CDR3 has 12 amino acids. The CDR3 bases are TGCAGCGTGAGGGACTTACAAACTGAAGCTTTCTTT. It is translated as CSVRDLQTEAFF.

The CDR3 DNA is TGTGCCAGCAGCCCCTATGTAGATGGGGGAGGTGAGCGGCCCCAGCATTTT. Its translation: CASSPYVDGGGERPQHF. This rearrangement joins TRBV7-2 to TRBJ1-5; D is possibly TRBD1 (5 bases). This CDR3 comprises 17 residues. Trimming took 5 bases from V and 9 from J, leaving 26 bases between them. CDR1 SGHTA and CDR2 FQGNSA come from the germline V gene.

V is TRBV18 and J is TRBJ2-2; 8 bases match TRBD1. Unmatched junction bases numbered 4, after V lost 4 bases and J lost 0 bases. The CDR3 sequence is 16 residues long. Per the germline V gene, CDR1 is KGHSH and CDR2 is LQKENI. CDR3 DNA sequence: TGTGCCAGCTCACGCGGACAGGGTTCGAACACCGGGGAGCTGTTTTTT. This codes for CASSRGQGSNTGELFF. Supplemented by reference TRBV18 and TRBJ2-2, the full variable domain reads NAGVMQNPRHLVRRRGQEARLRCSPMKGHSHVYWYRQLPEEGLKFMVYLQKENIIDESGMPKERFSAEFPKEGPSILRIQQVVRGDSAAYFCASSRGQGSNTGELFFGEGSRLTVL.

This rearrangement joins TRBV6-5 to TRBJ2-4; D is perhaps TRBD2 (5 bases). Germline V gene lookup returns CDR1 MNHEY and CDR2 SVGAGI. Deletions cut 0 bases from V and 4 bases from J, with 10 bases between. This CDR3 is built from 15 residues. The CDR3 protein is CASSYSSRDKNIQYF. CDR3 in DNA: TGTGCCAGCAGTTACTCGAGCCGGGATAAAAACATTCAGTACTTC.

The V and J genes are TRBV10-1 and TRBJ1-2, with D maybe TRBD1 (6 bases). V lost 5 bases, J lost 2 bases, and 9 bases lay in between. The germline gives CDR1 WNHNN, CDR2 SYGVQD (reference sequence). The CDR3 sequence is 13 residues long. The CDR3 sequence: CASSSGQNYGYTF. The CDR3 DNA sequence: TGCGCCAGCAGTTCTGGACAGAACTATGGCTACACCTTC.

The table lists this clone with a few counts. V usage is TRBV2 and J usage is TRBJ1-1; a possible D gene is TRBD1 (5 bases). Germline V gene data show CDR1 as SNHLY and CDR2 as FYNNEI. CDR3 size: 12 residues. Trimming pared 3 bases from V and 8 bases from J, leaving 10 bases between. CDR3 sequence reads: CASSDRAGEAFF. The CDR3 DNA sequence: TGTGCCAGCAGTGACAGGGCCGGGGAAGCTTTCTTT. The full variable domain, completed using reference TRBV2 and TRBJ1-1, is EPEVTQTPSHQVTQMGQEVILRCVPISNHLYFYWYRQILGQKVEFLVSFYNNEISEKSEIFDDQFSVERPDGSNFTLKIRSTKLEDSAMYFCASSDRAGEAFFGQGTRLTVV.

The chain couples TRBV5-1 to TRBJ2-3, with D unresolved. The germline V gene has CDR1 SGHRS and CDR2 YFSETQ. CDR3 length: 16 residues. V lost 0 bases and J lost 2, with 13 bases in between. CDR3 sequence: CASSLDVGSATDTQYF. In DNA form, the CDR3 reads TGCGCCAGCAGCTTGGATGTGGGCTCGGCCACAGATACGCAGTATTTT.

The CDR3 sequence is CASSPPQTSPNTEAFF. The CDR3 DNA reads TGTGCCAGCAGCCCCCCCCAGACGTCACCGAACACTGAAGCTTTCTTT. The rearrangement joins TRBV9 to TRBJ1-1; no firm D call. The V end was cut by 4 bases, the J end by 1 base, with 17 bases between. Germline V lookup: CDR1 SGDLS, CDR2 YYNGEE. This CDR3 contains 16 residues.

The chain links TRBV6-1 to TRBJ2-5; the D gene is possibly TRBD1 (7 bases). Trimming shortened V by 7 bases and J by 2 bases, and 14 bases separated the two germline ends. Germline CDR1 reads MNHNS; CDR2 reads SASEGT. The CDR3 contains 14 residues. The CDR3 coding sequence is TGTGCCAGCATCCAGGGGGGACCTCAAGAGACCCAGTACTTC. The encoded protein is CASIQGGPQETQYF.